This T cell receptor beta chain was captured in a study of T cell responses to AZD1222 COVID-19 vaccine. Whole-study context: Second-dose schedules of about 4 or about 12 weeks were combined.

Using immunoSEQ multiplex PCR, the repertoire was profiled, and TCRdb retains in-frame clones only, with some absent. The table lists approximately 110,000 clones, over 75% of them singletons, with 8.5% to 10% in the top ten. The clonotype originates from an adult in good health. The sequences come from peripheral blood, collected on day 0 of AZD1222 vaccination.

The CDR3: CASSPGSYETQYF. The CDR3 nucleotides are TGTGCCAGCTCACCAGGTAGCTACGAGACCCAGTACTTC. This chain joins TRBV18 and TRBJ2-5, with no clear D. Germline V lookup: CDR1 KGHSH, CDR2 LQKENI. The V end was cut by 2 bases, the J end by 5 bases, with 9 bases between. The CDR3 contains 13 residues.